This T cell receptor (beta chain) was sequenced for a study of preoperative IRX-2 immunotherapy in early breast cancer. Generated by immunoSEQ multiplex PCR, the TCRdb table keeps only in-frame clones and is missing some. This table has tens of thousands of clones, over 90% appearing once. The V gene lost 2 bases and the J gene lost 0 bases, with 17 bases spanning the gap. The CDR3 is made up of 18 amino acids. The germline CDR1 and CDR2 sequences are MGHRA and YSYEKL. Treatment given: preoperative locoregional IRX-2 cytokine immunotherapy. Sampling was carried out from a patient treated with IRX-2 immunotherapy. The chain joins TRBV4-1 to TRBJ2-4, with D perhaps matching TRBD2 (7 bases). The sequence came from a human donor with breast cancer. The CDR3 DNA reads TGCGCCAGCAGCCAAAAGGGGGTCGGGGGGCTAGCCAAAAACATTCAGTACTTC. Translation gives CASSQKGVGGLAKNIQYF.